This T cell receptor (beta chain) was obtained from a study of T cell clonality in common variable immunodeficiency (dated by TCRdb to between 2015 and 2017). Findings and caveats that apply to the study as a whole: Despite equal DNA input, controls averaged around 87,000 unique sequences per sample versus around 32,000 in CVID samples. CVID TCRbeta sequences reportedly showed fewer deletions and N-nucleotide insertions and lacked highly modified clones with 13 or more V deletions. TCRbeta clonality was higher in CVID subjects than in healthy controls (t-test p = 0.018), and the increase was most characteristic of about a third of subjects. Correlations between repertoire features and clinical complications were limited by patient heterogeneity within the CVID cohort. Healthy controls shared more TCRbeta clones with each other than CVID subjects shared among themselves (p < 0.0001). According to the authors, finding the cause of the higher clonality in CVID would require sequencing the repertoires of T cell subpopulations.

From the germline V gene, CDR1 is SGHRS and CDR2 is YFSETQ. Relative to germline, V is 4 bases shorter and J is 3 bases shorter, with 10 bases between their ends. From the cysteine through the phenylalanine, the CDR3 covers 13 amino acids. The CDR3 was read in part: 30 bases, with the frame set at base 1. For sequencing input, CVID and control samples contributed equivalent amounts of genomic DNA. For every sample, a 60 bp segment covering the rearranged TCRbeta CDR3 region was amplified and then sequenced. TCRbeta amplification used the immunoSEQ assay, a bias-corrected multiplex PCR with high-throughput sequencing. As for the authors' bioinformatics: Every unique nucleotide sequence counted as a clone and was annotated with V, D and J genes, copy number and frequency. Sequences were labeled productive if in frame, and non-productive if out of frame or containing stop codons. As previously described, clonality was computed from Shannon's entropy. Mean CDR3 Kyte-Doolittle hydropathy was derived from the predicted amino acid sequences of productive clones. The R hclust function was used to hierarchically cluster scaled V gene usage with Manhattan distance and complete linkage. Sharing of clones by CDR3 amino acid sequence was evaluated through resampling of 12 repertoires per group over 100 rounds. Repertoires were searched for fewer than 85 published EBV-specific and 200 to 300 published CMV-specific TCRbeta sequences. After a couple of CVID samples that produced fewer than 10,000 sequences were dropped from the analysis, around 40 CVID repertoires remained. As stored in TCRdb, this immuneACCESS dataset retains in-frame rearrangements with V and J assigned. A fraction of the clones does not appear; measured against another copy, unresolved V genes explain less than half of the discrepancy, and the remainder lacks a known reason. V, J and clone size are those of that table, while D and trimming were read from the DNA. In this sample the table shows about 35,000 clones, and no singletons are among them. The ten most abundant clones make up 3% to 4.5% of the sample.

At least ten counts were recorded for this clone. No antigen is known for it. The read is 3 residues too short to cover the CDR3 end, so that end is filled in from the germline J gene. Both CVID patients and healthy controls were predominantly of Caucasian heritage. Heparinized peripheral whole blood samples of about 5 to 8 ml were obtained from each donor. Genomic DNA from adults with common variable immune deficiency (CVID) and from healthy adult controls was used for sequencing of TCRbeta CDR3 repertoires. The control group comprised 22 healthy adult volunteers, roughly 12 female and roughly ten male, aged roughly 23 to 70 years with a mean age of roughly 35. To isolate peripheral blood mononuclear cells, diluted blood was subjected to density centrifugation over Hypaque 1077 or Ficoll-Paque. Unsorted mononuclear cells served as the source of genomic DNA, which was extracted either by Qiagen column purification or by a centrifugation-based method.

The chain links TRBV5-1 with TRBJ2-5, with TRBD1 as a weak D call on 6 bases. Input material: peripheral blood mononuclear cells. This clonotype was obtained from a person aged 18 to 70 in good health. The CDR3 DNA, read in part, is TGCGCCAGCAGCGGGGACAACAAAGAGACC. This is translated as CASSGDNKET. The CDR3 reads in full as CASSGDNKETQYF.